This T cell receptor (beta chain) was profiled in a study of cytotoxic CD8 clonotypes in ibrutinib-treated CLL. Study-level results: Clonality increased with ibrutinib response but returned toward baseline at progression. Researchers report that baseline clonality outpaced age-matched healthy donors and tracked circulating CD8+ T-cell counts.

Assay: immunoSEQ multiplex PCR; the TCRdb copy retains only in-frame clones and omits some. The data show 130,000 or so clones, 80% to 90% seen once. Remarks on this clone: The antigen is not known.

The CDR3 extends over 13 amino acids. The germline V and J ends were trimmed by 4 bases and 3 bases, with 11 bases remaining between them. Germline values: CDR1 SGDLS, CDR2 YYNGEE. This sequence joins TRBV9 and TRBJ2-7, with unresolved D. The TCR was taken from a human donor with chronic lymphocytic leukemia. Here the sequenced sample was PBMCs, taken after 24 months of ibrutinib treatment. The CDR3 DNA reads TGTGCCAGCAGCCCCCAGCCGCTCTACGAGCAGTACTTC. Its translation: CASSPQPLYEQYF.